The 24 T cell receptor beta chains below were found in one sample sequenced in a study of T cells of healthy individuals. TCRdb re-called the 5' RACE reads with MiXCR, one entry per CDR3 protein. Of 75,000 to 95,000 distinct CDR3 sequences in the sample, approximately 5.4% are singletons; the top ten hold roughly 7.1%. The receptors derive from a female donor in good health.

Many counts were recorded for this clonotype. This chain joins TRBV28 and TRBJ2-7, with TRBD2 matching over 7 bases. The CDR3 totals 16 residues. Germline V CDR1 and CDR2: MDHEN, SYDVKM. The V and J ends lost 8 bases and 2 bases, in that order; junction bases with no gene match: 15. In DNA form, the CDR3 reads TGTGCCAGCCGTCACTCGGACCCCGGACTAGCCTACGAGCAGTACTTC. It specifies CASRHSDPGLAYEQYF.

The chain carries TRBV11-2 and TRBJ1-2; 8 bases agree with TRBD1. V trimming: 0 bases; J trimming: 0 bases; junction bases outside the gene matches: 6. Germline CDR1 is SGHAT and CDR2 is FQNNGV. CDR3 length: 17 amino acids. The CDR3 loop is CASSLDNAGQANYGYTF. CDR3 DNA: TGTGCCAGCAGCTTAGATAACGCGGGACAGGCTAACTATGGCTACACCTTC.

There are a few counts of this clonotype. The V and J genes are TRBV29-1 and TRBJ1-2; D is ambiguous. V lost 6 bases and J lost 4, with 12 bases in between. Germline-derived CDR1 and CDR2 are SQVTM and ANQGSEA. The CDR3 totals 12 residues. The CDR3 DNA follows: TGCAGCGTGTCCGACGGCCGCTATGGCTACACCTTC. Translating gives CSVSDGRYGYTF.

This clonotype has at least ten counts. This chain links TRBV6-5 with TRBJ2-4; D assignment may be TRBD1 or TRBD2 (7 bases each). V gave up 10 bases and J gave up 6 bases, with 16 bases separating them. Germline CDR1 reads MNHEY; CDR2 reads SVGAGI. The length of the CDR3 is 13 residues. In DNA, the CDR3 is TGTGCCACCTCCCCAGGGGGGGCAAACATTCAGTACTTC. Translating gives CATSPGGANIQYF.

This clonotype was seen repeatedly, ten times or more. J is TRBJ2-1 and V is TRBV21-1; the table calls TRBD2, which could not be checked here. TRBV21-1 represents a pseudogene. The CDR3 is 17 amino acids. The CDR3 coding sequence is TGTGCCAGCAGCAAAGGGGTACCGGGACTAGCGAACAATGAGCAGTTCTTC. Amino acids: CASSKGVPGLANNEQFF.

This sequence joins TRBV29-1 and TRBJ1-2; D remains unclear. The CDR3 sequence is 11 residues long. V was pared by 6 bases and J by 4 bases, with 9 bases between. Per germline, CDR1 SQVTM and CDR2 ANQGSEA. The CDR3 reads CSVLALYGYTF. The CDR3 coding sequence is TGCAGCGTACTGGCGCTCTATGGCTACACCTTC.

In the case of this clonotype: A much larger clonotype is one base distant, so this may be a read error. The CDR3 does not end in the conserved phenylalanine or tryptophan, so this is likely a read error. This chain uses TRBV3-1 with TRBJ2-1, with 9 nucleotides matching TRBD2. Per germline, CDR1 LGHDT and CDR2 YNNKEL (reference sequence). V lost 6 bases and J lost 7; bases outside the gene matches: 10. CDR3 size: 15 residues. The CDR3, as DNA: TGTGCCAGCAGTGAGACTAGCGGACCCGCTAATGAGCAGTTCCTC. This translates into CASSETSGPANEQFL.

This clonotype was observed at least ten times. The chain is built from TRBV6-6 and TRBJ2-3, with 8 nucleotides matching TRBD2. This CDR3 region has 14 residues. Germline V gives CDR1 MNHNY, CDR2 SVGAGI (reference sequence). The V gene end was trimmed by 5 bases and the J gene end by 5 bases; junction bases not matched to a gene: 6. For the CDR3, the DNA is TGTGCCAGCAGTGTAGCGGGATCGCTAGATACGCAGTATTTT. It specifies CASSVAGSLDTQYF.

This chain connects TRBV6-5 to TRBJ1-2; D not certain. The germline gives CDR1 MNHEY, CDR2 SVGAGI. V lost 6 bases to trimming and J lost 3 bases, with 11 bases between them. This CDR3 is 13 amino acids long. CDR3 DNA: TGTGCCAGCAGGCTCTTTGGGGACTATGGCTACACCTTC. Amino acids: CASRLFGDYGYTF.

This clonotype was seen repeatedly, ten times or more. The chain is built from TRBV7-6 and TRBJ2-3; the match to TRBD2 covers 7 bases. J gave up 2 bases and V 0 bases, and 8 bases lay outside the gene matches. The CDR3 runs 17 residues. Germline CDR1 SGHVS, CDR2 FNYEAQ. The CDR3 nucleotides read TGTGCCAGCAGCTTAGCGCGCTTGCGGGAGATCACAGATACGCAGTATTTT. As protein: CASSLARLREITDTQYF. The full variable domain, in which reference TRBV7-6 and TRBJ2-3 provide the parts outside the CDR3, is GAGVSQSPRYKVTKRGQDVALRCDPISGHVSLYWYRQALGQGPEFLTYFNYEAQQDKSGLPNDRFSAERPEGSISTLTIQRTEQRDSAMYRCASSLARLREITDTQYFGPGTRLTVL.

This clonotype was observed at least ten times. The CDR3 bases are TGCAGCGCAGCGGAGGGCCTGCGGCTCTCTGGAAACACCATATATTTT. Amino acid sequence: CSAAEGLRLSGNTIYF. V usage is TRBV29-1 and J usage is TRBJ1-3; unclear D gene. Germline CDR1 SQVTM, CDR2 ANQGSEA. V gave up 7 bases and J gave up 0 bases, with 19 bases separating them. The CDR3 totals 16 residues.

The chain employs TRBV20-1 and TRBJ2-3; the match to TRBD2 covers 9 bases. This CDR3 has 13 residues. The junction had 2 bases not matched to a gene; V was cut back by 7 bases and J by 0 bases. CDR1 is DFQATT, CDR2 SNEGSKA, per germline (reference sequence). The DNA of the CDR3 is TGCAGTGGAACTAGCGGGAGCACAGATACGCAGTATTTT. Protein sequence: CSGTSGSTDTQYF.

This clonotype was seen at least ten times. The rearrangement uses TRBV6-5 and TRBJ1-5; the D is unclear. Germline V CDR1 and CDR2: MNHEY, SVGAGI. The ends were cut back, 2 bases at V and 5 bases at J, with 10 bases in the middle. CDR3 length: 14 residues. The CDR3 coding sequence is TGTGCCAGCAGTTACGAGGGCCTAGATCAGCCCCAGCATTTT. This codes for CASSYEGLDQPQHF.

This clonotype has only a few counts. The chain couples TRBV12-3 or TRBV12-4 to TRBJ1-1; D is unresolved. Trimming removed 5 bases from V and 0 bases from J, with 10 bases in between. The CDR3 covers 14 residues. The CDR3, as DNA: TGTGCCAGCAGTGAGGGTGACCTGAACACTGAAGCTTTCTTT. This encodes CASSEGDLNTEAFF.

The J gene is TRBJ1-2, the V gene TRBV7-3, with 12 bases that match TRBD1. The CDR3 sequence is 13 residues long. CDR1 is SGHTA, CDR2 FQGTGA, per germline. J was trimmed by 8 bases and V by 5 bases; bases with no gene match: 3. CDR3 loop: CASSGDRGQGYTF. The CDR3 DNA sequence: TGTGCCAGCAGCGGGGACAGGGGGCAGGGCTACACCTTC.

This clonotype showed up many times. The chain is built from TRBV27 and TRBJ2-6; D is perhaps TRBD1 (5 bases). The CDR3 is made up of 17 amino acids. In germline, CDR1 is MNHEY, CDR2 SMNVEV (reference sequence). V lost 5 bases, J lost 2 bases, and 16 bases lay in between. The CDR3 reads CASSVFPDSPGANVLTF. CDR3 sequence (DNA): TGTGCCAGCAGTGTATTCCCCGACAGCCCTGGGGCCAACGTCCTGACTTTC.

The table lists this clonotype with many counts. This chain connects TRBV12-1 to TRBJ2-3; TRBD2 was called by the table and not checked on the DNA. TRBV12-1 is designated a pseudogene. The CDR3 length is 13 residues. In DNA form, the CDR3 reads TGTGCCAGCAGCCCCATGACTAGCGGAGGGCAGTATTTT. The encoded protein is CASSPMTSGGQYF.

The chain combines TRBV20-1 with TRBJ2-3; 7 bases are shared with TRBD2. J gave up 0 bases and V 0 bases, and 6 bases lay outside the gene matches. Germline V lookup: CDR1 DFQATT, CDR2 SNEGSKA (reference sequence). The CDR3 has 16 amino acids. The CDR3 region has the DNA TGCAGTGCTAGAGATAAGAGCGGGGTGAGCACAGATACGCAGTATTTT. This codes for CSARDKSGVSTDTQYF.

This clonotype was counted at least ten times. V is TRBV12-3 or TRBV12-4 and J is TRBJ1-6, with D possibly TRBD1 on 6 matching bases. CDR3 length: 17 residues. The V and J ends lost 5 bases and 7 bases respectively, with 21 bases between them. The CDR3 DNA is TGTGCCAGCAGTCCTCTCTTGGGGGGCGCGGGAAATTCACCCCTCCACTTT. Its translation is CASSPLLGGAGNSPLHF.

Many counts were recorded for this clonotype. J is TRBJ2-7 and V is TRBV20-1; D unresolved. V was clipped by 6 bases and J by 0 bases, with 15 bases between them. Germline V CDR1 and CDR2: DFQATT, SNEGSKA (reference sequence). CDR3 length: 14 residues. CDR3 amino acids: CSAKDLSSSYEQYF. The CDR3 DNA follows: TGCAGTGCCAAGGACCTATCGAGCTCCTACGAGCAGTACTTC.

This clonotype was observed a few times. V is TRBV9 and J is TRBJ2-5; no definite D call. CDR3 length: 16 residues. Trimming pared 0 bases from V and 4 bases from J, leaving 16 bases between. Per germline, CDR1 SGDLS and CDR2 YYNGEE. The CDR3 DNA is TGTGCCAGCAGCGTAGGAACCCTAAGAGGTCTAGAGACCCAGTACTTC. Translated: CASSVGTLRGLETQYF. Filled out from reference TRBV9 and TRBJ2-5, the complete variable domain reads DSGVTQTPKHLITATGQRVTLRCSPRSGDLSVYWYQQSLDQGLQFLIQYYNGEERAKGNILERFSAQQFPDLHSELNLSSLELGDSALYFCASSVGTLRGLETQYFGPGTRLLVL.

This clonotype was detected ten times or more. The rearrangement joins TRBV29-1 to TRBJ2-7, with D perhaps TRBD1 or TRBD2 (5 bases each). The germline CDR1 and CDR2 sequences are SQVTM and ANQGSEA. This CDR3 region has 13 residues. V gave up 6 bases and J gave up 4 bases, with 16 bases separating them. For the CDR3, the DNA is TGCAGCGTCCGTGGGGGAAGAGGGTACGAGCAGTACTTC. It codes for CSVRGGRGYEQYF.

This clonotype was counted ten times or more. This chain joins TRBV7-3 and TRBJ1-1; no reliable D call. The germline V gene encodes CDR1 SGHTA and CDR2 FQGTGA. The CDR3 has 15 amino acids. Trimming left V 2 bases short and J 1 base short, with 11 bases between. The CDR3 sequence: CASSLGLGKNTEAFF. The CDR3 nucleotides are TGTGCCAGCAGCTTAGGTCTCGGGAAGAACACTGAAGCTTTCTTT.

This clonotype came up many times. J is TRBJ2-1 and V is TRBV5-5; D unclear. Trimming removed 1 base from V and 0 bases from J, with 8 bases in between. This CDR3 region has 15 residues. CDR1 SGHKS and CDR2 YYEKEE come from the germline V gene (reference sequence). The CDR3: CASSLSPSSYNEQFF. For the CDR3, the DNA is TGTGCCAGCAGCTTGTCTCCCAGCTCCTACAATGAGCAGTTCTTC. The variable domain in full, with the rest retrieved from reference TRBV5-5 and TRBJ2-1, is DAGVTQSPTHLIKTRGQQVTLRCSPISGHKSVSWYQQVLGQGPQFIFQYYEKEERGRGNFPDRFSARQFPNYSSELNVNALLLGDSALYLCASSLSPSSYNEQFFGPGTRLTVL.